This TCR beta chain comes out of a study of shared clonotypes between healthy human individuals. About this clone: The antigen remains unidentified. One junction end disagrees with the germline gene, perhaps due to a read error.

Germline loops: CDR1 SNHLY, CDR2 FYNNEI. CDR3 size: 15 residues. The CD4+ fraction was divided into a CD45RA+ naive subset and a CD45RA-negative memory subset. Per the study methods: ImmunoSEQ supplied junction-only sequences lacking quality scores, so filtering was different. Here immunoSEQ multiplex PCR was the method, and the copy in TCRdb shows in-frame clones only, minus some. V and J calls and clone size are given by that table; D and trimming were obtained from the DNA. This sample has some 2,000,000 clones; around 95% occur once, and the top ten carry roughly 0.13%. General observations from the study: Sampling covered nothing but blood. Tissue TCR repertoires likely differ from those found in blood. The donor pool, a small one, limited the genetic and exposure-history diversity represented.

Sequencing was carried out using naive CD4+ T cells sorted from blood. Subset specified: CD45RA+ positively selected. The TCR originated in a man in his late teens or twenties in good health. The V and J genes are TRBV2 and TRBJ1-1; TRBD1 agrees at 7 bases. The CDR3 is CASREETGFSTEAFF. The CDR3 DNA reads TGTGCCAGCAGAGAAGAGACAGGGTTTTCCACTGAAGCTTTCTTT.